A selection of T cell receptor beta chains follows, all from one sample in a study of a mutant IDH1 vaccine in newly diagnosed glioma. These receptors have no identified antigens. Only in-frame clones appear in the TCRdb table, and some are missing; sequencing was by immunoSEQ multiplex PCR. Seen here are over 50,000 clones, just under 90% observed once, and the top ten hold roughly 5.1%. The input for sequencing was PBMCs, taken from a glioma patient whose treatment included an IDH1 peptide vaccine. The origin of the receptors is a woman in her 40s with glioma. CDR3s include the opening cysteine and the closing phenylalanine or tryptophan. The D gene is left open where the match is weak.

TRBJ2-7 . TRBV2 CASKGGTYEQYF
TRBJ2-7 TRBD2 TRBV29-1 CSVGGLAGGLLGEQYF
TRBJ2-1 TRBD2 TRBV5-4 CASSLGSAGGPYNEQFF
TRBJ2-1 . TRBV6-5 CASKTTGNEQFF
TRBJ1-2 . TRBV6-5 CAARASNYGYTF
TRBJ1-1 . TRBV5-1 CASSLSGITEAFF
TRBJ1-1 TRBD1 TRBV11-2 CASSHTGTGARRTEAFF
TRBJ1-1 TRBD1 TRBV19 CASSPGQANTEAFF
TRBJ2-5 . TRBV30 CAWSMDNQETQYF
TRBJ1-1 TRBD1 TRBV25-1 CASSESAGGDTEAFF
TRBJ2-5 . TRBV10-3 CAIGQETQYF
TRBJ2-2 TRBD2 TRBV4-2 CASSQEVGSGGAELFF
TRBJ1-2 . TRBV5-1 CASSPRGNEDYGYTF
TRBJ1-1 . TRBV5-1 CASSLEVGNTEAFF
TRBJ1-2 . TRBV6-5 CASSRQRQGGYTF
TRBJ1-5 . TRBV4-1 CASSQSGGWSEPQHF
TRBJ1-2 . TRBV11-2 CASSRQTGPYNYGYTF
TRBJ1-3 . TRBV5-1 CASSPGGLGNTIYF
TRBJ2-3 TRBD2 TRBV11-2 CASSQGASGRTDTQYF
TRBJ1-1 . TRBV6-5 CASSRGTEAFF
TRBJ2-7 . TRBV30 CAWSSDRSYEQYF
TRBJ2-3 . TRBV2 CASSSRVITDTQYF
TRBJ2-2 . TRBV7-9 CASSLRAGLSPGELFF
TRBJ1-2 . TRBV19 CAPTPNQGIYGYTF
TRBJ1-6 . TRBV10-3 CAITPEGGSPLHF
TRBJ1-4 . TRBV10-3 CAISVARASGNEKLFF
TRBJ2-7 TRBD2 TRBV6-1 CASSPLAGATYEQYF
TRBJ1-2 . TRBV4-1 CASSQGQQGYGYTF
TRBJ2-3 . TRBV15 CATSRVSSWTDTQYF
TRBJ1-2 . TRBV5-1 CASSGDSTSNYGYTF
TRBJ1-5 . TRBV5-1 CASSLGTENQPQHF
TRBJ2-7 . TRBV5-5 CASSHGRGTSSYEQYF
TRBJ2-7 . TRBV6-6 CASRETGTSYEQYF
TRBJ1-5 TRBD1 TRBV7-9 CASSLKGQGQPQHF
TRBJ2-7 . TRBV20-1 CSVGLPYEQYF
TRBJ2-5 TRBD1 TRBV5-1 CASSTYTGGLETQYF
TRBJ1-5 TRBD1 TRBV6-1 CASIRQGRGNQPQHF
TRBJ2-3 . TRBV6-1 CASSEQLSGSTDTQYF
TRBJ2-1 . TRBV4-1 CASSQPSRDLRDNEQFF
TRBJ1-5 . TRBV2 CASSEDSRFTPPQHF
TRBJ1-2 . TRBV30 CAWKGNNYGYTF
TRBJ1-2 TRBD1 TRBV28 CASSRGTGVGYTF
TRBJ2-7 . TRBV6-1 CASSVRQSYEQYF
TRBJ2-7 TRBD1 TRBV16 CASSQEDRKSTYEQYF
TRBJ1-1 TRBD1 TRBV9 CASSRQGPNTEAFF
TRBJ2-3 TRBD1 TRBV5-1 CASSLVVGQGTDTQYF
TRBJ1-4 TRBD1 TRBV4-1 CASSQARDRALFF
TRBJ1-1 . TRBV7-8 CASSWDRYTEAFF
TRBJ2-3 . TRBV5-4 CASSLWGAGTDTQYF
TRBJ1-1 . TRBV7-2 CASSRDPNTEAFF
TRBJ1-1 TRBD1 TRBV5-1 CASSWGTGGTEAFF
TRBJ2-7 . TRBV2 CASSEQGEAYEQYF
TRBJ2-3 TRBD2 TRBV7-2 CASSSQTSGGGDTQYF
TRBJ2-1 . TRBV30 CAWSEDLGPNEQFF
TRBJ2-2 TRBD2 TRBV7-8 CASSFVAGGLGTGELFF
TRBJ1-2 TRBD1 TRBV6-5 CASSRVGTGDGYTF
TRBJ2-3 TRBD1 TRBV4-2 CASSQGGTGGTDTQYF
TRBJ2-3 . TRBV30 CAWSVRHTDTQYF
TRBJ1-4 TRBD1 TRBV5-1 CASSPTGGNEKLFF